This TCR beta chain was retrieved from a study of T cell responses to AZD1222 COVID-19 vaccine. Pooling of second doses given at about 4 or about 12 weeks was done. Sequencing used immunoSEQ multiplex PCR; TCRdb keeps in-frame clones, though not all of them. The sample yields 110,000 to 150,000 clones, approximately 90% seen once. The CDR3 consists of 13 residues. The germline V and J ends were trimmed by 4 bases and 10 bases, with 13 bases remaining between them. Per germline, CDR1 MNHEY and CDR2 SVGAGI. Note on this clone: The antigen is unknown.

Study conclusions and caveats: Only six individuals given AZD1222 were seropositive at baseline. Donors were mostly white British, more females; clonal diversity possibly underestimated.

This sequence originates from an adult who received the AZD1222 COVID-19 vaccine. The sequencing here drew on peripheral blood, taken 28 days after the second AZD1222 dose. This rearrangement joins TRBV6-5 to TRBJ1-4; D unresolved. CDR3 residues: CASSSSRGGKLFF. The CDR3 nucleotides read TGTGCCAGCAGTTCATCCCGGGGTGGAAAACTGTTTTTT.